The rows below give T cell receptor beta chains drawn from one sample of a study of blood T cells in healthy people across ages. TCRdb reprocessed the 5' RACE reads with MiXCR, giving one entry per CDR3 protein. The table has approximately 780,000 distinct CDR3 sequences, roughly 26% seen once; the top ten hold 2.5% to 3.5%. These data were likewise used in another study, on T cells of mothers and their children.

The material sequenced was blood. All receptors come from a boy younger than 18 in good health. The CDR3 runs from the conserved cysteine through the conserved F or W. D genes are given only for firm matches. Size is omitted from some rows. Given values are once, few, many or a class for expanded clones.

d_gene | j_gene | abundance | v_gene | CDR3aa | CDR3nt
. | TRBJ1-2 | . | TRBV4-2 | CASSQEQGAANYGYTF | TGTGCCAGCAGCCAAGAACAGGGCGCAGCTAACTATGGCTACACCTTC
. | TRBJ2-1 | few | TRBV6-2/TRBV6-3 | CASSYPALGHNEQFF | TGTGCCAGCAGTTACCCGGCTCTGGGGCACAATGAGCAGTTCTTC
. | TRBJ1-2 | few | TRBV6-5 | CATRRGGSNYGYTF | TGTGCGACGCGTAGGGGAGGGTCGAACTATGGCTACACCTTC
. | TRBJ1-5 | . | TRBV20-1 | CSASWAGRIQPQHF | TGCAGTGCTAGCTGGGCCGGAAGAATTCAGCCTCAGCATTTT
. | TRBJ1-1 | once | TRBV28 | CASSSPTRNTEAFF | TGTGCCAGCAGTTCCCCGACAAGGAACACTGAAGCTTTCTTT
. | TRBJ2-1 | few | TRBV7-2 | CASSLGTMGEQFF | TGTGCCAGCAGCTTAGGGACGATGGGTGAGCAGTTCTTC
TRBD2 | TRBJ2-7 | . | TRBV7-2 | CASSLKGGGSYEQYF | TGTGCCAGCAGCTTAAAGGGCGGGGGCTCCTACGAGCAGTACTTC
. | TRBJ1-4 | . | TRBV4-1 | CASSLQGGTSEGAATNEILFF | TGCGCCAGCAGCCTCCAAGGTGGGACATCGGAGGGAGCAGCAACTAATGAAATACTGTTTTTT
TRBD2 | TRBJ2-5 | few | TRBV20-1 | CRAGVAGGQETQYF | TGCAGGGCAGGGGTAGCGGGGGGCCAAGAGACCCAGTACTTC
TRBD1 | TRBJ2-7 | few | TRBV4-1 | CASSDRPGQGIREQYF | TGCGCCAGCAGCGACCGACCGGGACAGGGAATTCGGGAGCAGTACTTC
. | TRBJ1-1 | few | TRBV20-1 | CSAGPSGRNTEAFF | TGCAGTGCCGGGCCCTCCGGGAGGAACACTGAAGCTTTCTTT
. | TRBJ2-5 | . | TRBV14 | CASSQQGLGETQYF | TGTGCCAGCAGCCAACAGGGACTTGGCGAGACCCAGTACTTC
. | TRBJ2-7 | . | TRBV2 | CASRVSHEQYF | TGTGCCAGCAGGGTTTCCCACGAGCAGTACTTC
. | TRBJ2-6 | . | TRBV6-5 | CASSYSGPGGGRSGANVLTF | TGTGCCAGCAGTTACTCGGGGCCTGGGGGGGGCCGCTCTGGGGCCAACGTCCTGACTTTC
. | TRBJ2-2 | few | TRBV6-5 | CASSSPKLGHITGELFF | TGTGCCAGCAGTTCCCCAAAATTGGGACACATCACCGGGGAGCTGTTTTTT
. | TRBJ1-1 | . | TRBV29-1 | CSVLGQMNTEAFF | TGCAGCGTTTTAGGACAGATGAACACTGAAGCTTTCTTT
. | TRBJ1-2 | few | TRBV3-1 | CASSQDRAGGYTF | TGTGCCAGCAGCCAAGACAGGGCGGGAGGCTACACCTTC
TRBD2 | TRBJ2-1 | . | TRBV7-3 | CASSLGPGRAYNEQFF | TGTGCCAGCAGCTTAGGGCCCGGGAGGGCCTACAATGAGCAGTTCTTC
TRBD1 | TRBJ1-6 | few | TRBV7-6 | CASRLTTGDSPLHF | TGTGCCAGCAGACTAACGACAGGGGATTCACCCCTCCACTTT
TRBD1 | TRBJ2-7 | few | TRBV7-9 | CASSLSDRLVYEQYF | TGTGCCAGCAGCCTATCGGACAGGCTTGTCTACGAGCAGTACTTC
. | TRBJ2-1 | . | TRBV4-2 | CASNQDGGEQFF | TGTGCCAGCAACCAAGACGGGGGTGAGCAGTTCTTC
TRBD1 | TRBJ2-5 | . | TRBV24-1 | CATSDGDRTDGETQYF | TGTGCCACCAGTGATGGGGACAGGACCGACGGGGAGACCCAGTACTTC
. | TRBJ2-5 | . | TRBV29-1 | CSVVRTVQETQYF | TGCAGCGTTGTCAGGACAGTCCAAGAGACCCAGTACTTC
. | TRBJ1-1 | . | TRBV2 | CASRGVGGRFTEAFF | TGTGCCAGCAGAGGGGTAGGGGGGCGCTTTACTGAAGCTTTCTTT
. | TRBJ1-1 | . | TRBV5-1 | CASGHSNTEAFF | TGCGCCAGCGGGCATTCGAACACTGAAGCTTTCTTT
TRBD1 | TRBJ2-5 | . | TRBV6-1 | CASTLLNPGTGSTYLETQYF | TGTGCCAGCACTCTATTGAACCCCGGGACAGGTAGTACATATTTGGAGACCCAGTACTTC
TRBD2 | TRBJ2-1 | few | TRBV11-2 | CASSLGPGGLAGFSYNKQFF | TGTGCCAGCAGCTTGGGCCCCGGAGGGTTAGCGGGGTTCTCCTACAATAAGCAGTTCTTC
. | TRBJ2-7 | few | TRBV29-1 | CSGTSGLVMGEQYF | TGCAGCGGTACCAGTGGTCTCGTTATGGGCGAGCAGTACTTC
. | TRBJ2-7 | . | TRBV12-3/TRBV12-4 | CASSHQGSKQYF | TGTGCCAGCAGCCATCAGGGAAGTAAGCAGTACTTC
TRBD1 | TRBJ1-4 | . | TRBV7-9 | CASSVRDRGNEKLFF | TGTGCCAGCAGCGTCCGGGACAGGGGGAATGAAAAACTGTTTTTT